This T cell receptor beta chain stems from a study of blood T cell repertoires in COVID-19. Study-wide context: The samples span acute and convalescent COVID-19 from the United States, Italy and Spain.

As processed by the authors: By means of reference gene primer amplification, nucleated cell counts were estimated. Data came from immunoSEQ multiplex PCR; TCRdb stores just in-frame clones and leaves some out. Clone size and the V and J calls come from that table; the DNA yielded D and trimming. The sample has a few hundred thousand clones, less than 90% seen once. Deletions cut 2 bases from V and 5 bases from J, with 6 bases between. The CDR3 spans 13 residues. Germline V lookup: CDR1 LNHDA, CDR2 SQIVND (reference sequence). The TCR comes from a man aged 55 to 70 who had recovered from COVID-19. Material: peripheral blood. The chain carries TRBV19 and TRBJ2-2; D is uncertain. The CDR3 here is CASSISGTGELFF. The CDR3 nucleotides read TGTGCCAGTAGTATATCGGGTACCGGGGAGCTGTTTTTT.